The present T cell receptor (beta chain) was sequenced within a study of shared clonotypes between healthy human individuals. Study as a whole: Researchers assigned three CD4 naive, three CD4 memory, two CD8 naive and one CD8 memory plate to each donor.

From germline, CDR1 is SGHTA and CDR2 FQGNSA. This CDR3 has 18 amino acids. V was clipped by 1 base and J by 7 bases, with 20 bases between them. This clone showed up just once. Its target is not known. Findings and caveats of the study: Since donors were few, the genetic and exposure-history diversity represented was limited.

TCRdb's table, derived via immunoSEQ multiplex PCR, lists solely in-frame clones and lacks some. The sample carries nearly 1 million clones, approximately 80% recorded once. The chain uses TRBV7-2 and TRBJ1-6; tentatively, D is TRBD1 (5 bases). Sequenced material: memory CD4+ T cells sorted from blood. Noted subset: CD45RA-negative fraction. The TCR comes from a man between 18 and 35 years old in good health. CDR3 sequence: CASSLEDGWGGPNSPLHF. CDR3 nucleotides: TGTGCCAGCAGCTTAGAGGATGGTTGGGGCGGGCCAAATTCACCCCTCCACTTT.